Given below is one T cell receptor beta chain in context. The antigen is undetermined. Sequencing was performed with immunoSEQ multiplex PCR; in TCRdb, only in-frame clones are kept and a portion is missing. This table holds 30,000 to 35,000 clones, roughly nine tenths found once. These data belong to a study of T cells in localized non-small cell lung cancer. Study-wide results and limits: In adjacent lung, a median roughly 60 of the top 100 tumor clones were found. Clonality peaked in uninvolved adjacent lung rather than tumor.

The input for sequencing was peripheral blood, taken before any cancer treatment. This TCR was sampled from a female donor at least 60 years old with stage I lung adenocarcinoma.

The CDR3 protein is CASRLLGAGNTGELFF. DNA for the CDR3: TGTGCCAGTAGGTTATTAGGAGCGGGAAACACCGGGGAGCTGTTTTTT. The chain links TRBV19 to TRBJ2-2, with TRBD2 identical over 7 bases. CDR1 is LNHDA, CDR2 SQIVND, per germline (reference sequence). The trim removed 6 bases at V and 2 bases at J, leaving 9 bases unmatched. The CDR3 is 16 residues long.